This TCR beta chain was observed in a study of blood T cell repertoires in COVID-19. Study-wide context: From the United States, Italy and Spain came samples of acute and convalescent COVID-19. PBMCs, B-cell-depleted T cells, or T cells provided the cDNA or gDNA that made up the material.

Germline loops: CDR1 MGHDK, CDR2 SYGVNS. The V gene lost 8 bases and the J gene lost 0 bases, with 11 bases spanning the gap. The length of the CDR3 is 13 residues. In the authors' methods: Amplifying reference gene primers gave estimates of nucleated cell counts. Only in-frame clones appear in the TCRdb table, and some are missing; sequencing was by immunoSEQ multiplex PCR. The D gene and trimming were derived from the DNA, and the V and J assignments and clone size from that table. The sample includes fewer than 250,000 clones, approximately 90% seen only once; the top ten take 0.55% to 0.75%. The rearrangement joins TRBV25-1 to TRBJ2-7, with TRBD1 as a possible D gene (5 bases). The sequenced material came from peripheral blood. The sequence was obtained from a man aged 35 to 55 with acute or convalescent COVID-19. The CDR3 DNA follows: TGTGCCAGCCCGAAGGGGCCCTCCTACGAGCAGTACTTC. Translated, it gives CASPKGPSYEQYF.